This T cell receptor beta chain was captured by sequencing in a study of regulatory T cells in long-lasting Graves disease. This clonotype came up many times. The CDR3 is made up of 17 amino acids. V gave up 7 bases and J gave up 4 bases, with 25 bases separating them. Germline V gene sequence: CDR1 SNHLY, CDR2 FYNNEI. According to the study, TCR beta libraries were built with iRepertoire HTBI primers and CDR3-region Arm-PCR. TCRdb processed the multiplex PCR reads anew with MiXCR; each CDR3 protein has one entry. The data show approximately 400,000 distinct CDR3 sequences, with less than 25% seen just once and roughly a quarter held by the top ten. Time point here: persistent/refractory GD, antithyroid drugs over 5 years with positive TRAb. There was RNA extracted from PBMCs, and the TCR library was made from it.

This chain connects TRBV2 to TRBJ1-2; D is uncertain. The source of this sequence is a female donor with Graves disease. The sample here was peripheral blood mononuclear cells (PBMCs), taken when the disease was refractory, from a patient treated with antithyroid drugs. CDR3 protein: CASIRFSLRVFPYGYTF. CDR3 DNA: TGTGCCAGCATCCGATTTAGCCTGCGCGTATTTCCCTATGGCTACACCTTC.